Listed below are T cell receptor beta chains from one sample, sequenced in a study of technical replicates of blood from a few donors. Some clones are missing from TCRdb's copy, which holds only in-frame ones; the method was immunoSEQ multiplex PCR. The sample has roughly 71,000 clones, around 96% seen once. The specimen was T cells isolated from PBMCs. These receptors all stem from a human donor in good health. Both conserved end residues are part of each CDR3. A D gene is named only where the DNA matches it firmly. Not all rows give a size; the values are once, few, many and, for expanded clones, a class.

d_call	clone_size	v_call	j_call	cdr3_nt	cdr3_aa
.	once	TRBV13	TRBJ2-1	TGTGCCAGCAGCTTACAGTACGAGCAGTTCTTC	CASSLQYEQFF
.	.	TRBV2	TRBJ1-5	TGTGCCAGCAACTGGAACGGGAATCAGCCCCAGCATTTT	CASNWNGNQPQHF
TRBD2	.	TRBV30	TRBJ2-3	TGTGCCTGGAGTGTACGGTTCCGGGGGGGCACAGATACGCAGTATTTT	CAWSVRFRGGTDTQYF
.	.	TRBV7-8	TRBJ2-7	TGTGCCAGCAGCCAGGGGGGCTACGAGCAGTACTTC	CASSQGGYEQYF
.	.	TRBV4-1	TRBJ2-5	TGCGCCAGCAGCCAAGATCAAAGAGAAGAGACCCAGTACTTC	CASSQDQREETQYF
TRBD2	.	TRBV4-2	TRBJ2-3	TGTGCCAGCAGCCAAGATCAAGCGGGAGTCCCCAACACAGATACGCAGTATTTT	CASSQDQAGVPNTDTQYF
.	.	TRBV19	TRBJ1-5	TGTGCCAGTAGTATGGGGGAGGGCAATCAGCCCCAGCATTTT	CASSMGEGNQPQHF
TRBD1	.	TRBV2	TRBJ2-2	TGTGCCAGCAGTGAAATGGGCAGGGGGCTCAACGGGGAGCTGTTTTTT	CASSEMGRGLNGELFF
TRBD1	.	TRBV19	TRBJ2-5	TGTGCCAGTAGTAAATCCGGGACAGTTCAAGAGACCCAGTACTTC	CASSKSGTVQETQYF
.	.	TRBV28	TRBJ2-5	TGTGCCAGCAGTTTAATGTTTGGGCAGGTAGAGACCCAGTACTTC	CASSLMFGQVETQYF